These 11 T cell receptor beta chains originate from one sample sequenced in a study of shared clonotypes between healthy human individuals. This table comes from immunoSEQ multiplex PCR, and its TCRdb copy is limited to in-frame clones, with some not included. The sample holds roughly 650,000 clones; more than 95% are singletons and the top ten take about 0.057%. Sequencing was done on a sample of naive CD4+ T cells sorted from blood. As for subset: CD45RA+ positively selected. The receptors stem from a woman in her 30s in good health.

The gene calls are TRBV30 and TRBJ2-5; 7 nucleotides match TRBD1. The ends lost 4 bases at V and 1 base at J; junction bases unmatched: 3. There are 13 residues in the CDR3. The germline V gene has CDR1 GTSNPN and CDR2 SVGIG (reference sequence). In DNA, the CDR3 is TGTGCCTGGACAAGGACAGGCCAAGAGACCCAGTACTTC. This codes for CAWTRTGQETQYF. The whole variable domain, filled in from reference TRBV30 and TRBJ2-5, reads SQTIHQWPATLVQPVGSPLSLECTVEGTSNPNLYWYRQAAGRGLQLLFYSVGIGQISSEVPQNLSASRPQDRQFILSSKKLLLSDSGFYLCAWTRTGQETQYFGPGTRLLVL.

This clone was counted a single time. This rearrangement joins TRBV5-1 to TRBJ1-2; no reliable D call. The CDR3 spans 14 residues. Germline CDR1 is SGHRS and CDR2 is YFSETQ. The V end was cut by 1 base, the J end by 6 bases, with 13 bases between. CDR3 coding DNA: TGCGCCAGCAGCTTGATTCAGGCCAGTAATGGCTACACCTTC. Amino acids: CASSLIQASNGYTF. The full variable domain, rest sourced from reference TRBV5-1 and TRBJ1-2, is KAGVTQTPRYLIKTRGQQVTLSCSPISGHRSVSWYQQTPGQGLQFLFEYFSETQRNKGNFPGRFSGRQFSNSRSEMNVSTLELGDSALYLCASSLIQASNGYTFGSGTRLTVV.

The rearrangement uses TRBV27 and TRBJ2-7; D perhaps matches TRBD2 (6 bases). This CDR3 has 15 amino acids. Germline V gene data show CDR1 as MNHEY and CDR2 as SMNVEV (reference sequence). V dropped 6 bases and J dropped 4 bases, with 19 bases sitting between them. The CDR3 here is CASRLGLSRGYEQYF. The CDR3 nucleotides read TGTGCCAGCAGGTTGGGGCTATCTCGGGGGTACGAGCAGTACTTC.

The gene calls are TRBV27 and TRBJ2-7, with TRBD1 matching over 8 bases. The V gene end was trimmed by 0 bases and the J gene end by 4 bases; junction bases not matched to a gene: 11. The CDR3 totals 17 residues. Germline lookup yields CDR1 MNHEY and CDR2 SMNVEV (reference sequence). Here the CDR3 DNA reads TGTGCCAGCAGTTTATCTATGGTGACAGGGGTAAAATACGAGCAGTACTTC. Translated: CASSLSMVTGVKYEQYF.

This rearrangement joins TRBV6-5 to TRBJ1-2; TRBD1 might be the D (6 bases). With 6 bases removed from V and 4 bases from J, the gap between germline ends came to 15 bases. The V gene's germline CDR1 is MNHEY and CDR2 SVGAGI. The CDR3 has 14 amino acids. The CDR3 bases are TGTGCCAGCAGGCCAGACAGGAGTCCCTATGGCTACACCTTC. It encodes CASRPDRSPYGYTF.

The V call is TRBV10-1, the J call TRBJ2-1, with 10 positions matching TRBD2. The CDR3 is 16 residues long. V lost 0 bases, J lost 7 bases, and 6 bases stayed unmatched. Germline V gives CDR1 WNHNN, CDR2 SYGVQD (reference sequence). CDR3: CASSESGLARKNEQFF. The DNA of the CDR3 is TGCGCCAGCAGTGAGTCGGGACTAGCGAGGAAAAATGAGCAGTTCTTC.

V gene TRBV19 combines with J gene TRBJ1-5, with D unresolved. The germline CDR1 and CDR2 sequences are LNHDA and SQIVND (reference sequence). The CDR3 is 15 amino acids. Trimming took 7 bases from V and 3 from J, leaving 16 bases between them. This chain's CDR3 is CASIDGGVPNQPQHF. The CDR3 DNA sequence: TGTGCCAGTATTGACGGCGGGGTTCCCAATCAGCCCCAGCATTTT. Together with reference TRBV19 and TRBJ1-5, the CDR3 gives the full variable domain: DGGITQSPKYLFRKEGQNVTLSCEQNLNHDAMYWYRQDPGQGLRLIYYSQIVNDFQKGDIAEGYSVSREKKESFPLTVTSAQKNPTAFYLCASIDGGVPNQPQHFGDGTRLSIL.

This chain uses TRBV18 with TRBJ1-1; no definite D call. This CDR3 comprises 18 residues. V lost 2 bases to trimming and J lost 3 bases, with 22 bases between them. Germline CDR1 and CDR2: KGHSH and LQKENI. CDR3: CASSPIIDTWASDTEAFF. The CDR3 bases are TGTGCCAGCTCACCAATCATCGACACTTGGGCGTCGGACACTGAAGCTTTCTTT.

The chain joins TRBV2 to TRBJ2-7; D is unresolved. The ends were cut back, 2 bases at V and 6 bases at J, with 11 bases in the middle. Germline V gene data show CDR1 as SNHLY and CDR2 as FYNNEI. This CDR3 has 13 amino acids. The CDR3 coding sequence is TGTGCCAGCAGTGAAATCAGGACGGGCGAGCAGTACTTC. Protein product: CASSEIRTGEQYF.

The rearrangement joins TRBV7-9 to TRBJ1-3; TRBD1 aligns across 7 bases. The CDR3 totals 15 residues. The germline V gene encodes CDR1 SEHNR and CDR2 FQNEAQ (reference sequence). With 5 bases clipped from V and 2 bases from J, the junction kept 6 bases outside the gene matches. CDR3 in amino acids: CASSPPGTAGNTIYF. In nucleotides, the CDR3 is TGTGCCAGCAGCCCGCCCGGGACAGCTGGAAACACCATATATTTT.

The chain carries TRBV28 and TRBJ2-3; 7 bases map to TRBD1. This CDR3 contains 14 residues. The germline gives CDR1 MDHEN, CDR2 SYDVKM. Trimming took 11 bases from V and 1 from J; bases not matched to a gene: 9. CDR3 sequence reads: CASGERGRTDTQYF. CDR3 bases: TGTGCCTCCGGGGAGAGGGGGCGCACAGATACGCAGTATTTT.